This TCR beta chain was captured in a study of blood T cell repertoires in COVID-19. Libraries were prepared by immunoSEQ multiplex PCR; TCRdb keeps only in-frame clonotypes and omits some of them. This sample has about 480,000 clones, with 85% to 90% found just once. The V end lost 4 bases, the J end lost 1 base, and 7 bases lay between the germline ends. Germline-derived CDR1 and CDR2 are MRHNA and SNTAGT. This CDR3 is 13 amino acids long. The sequencing input was peripheral blood. This receptor was identified in a man younger than 35 with COVID-19, enrolled during active disease. The V call is TRBV6-4, the J call TRBJ1-1; the D is unclear. The CDR3 DNA follows: TGTGCCAGCAGTGTCCGGGAGAACACTGAAGCTTTCTTT. Protein sequence: CASSVRENTEAFF.